This T cell receptor (beta chain) derives from a study of T cell clonotyping in hematopoietic cell transplantation. General study results and limits: Without cell sorting, CD4 versus CD8 contributions remain unresolved. At the given depth, recipient repertoires were over 95% de novo clonotypes. Higher Inverse Simpson Index values in graft donor and pretransplant recipient predicted broader posttransplant TCR diversity. After transplant, recipient diversity fell while pathologically expanded clonotypes grew through day 180.

Remarks on this clone: Its cognate antigen is unknown.

V was clipped by 5 bases and J by 6 bases; unmatched bases: 4. The CDR3 totals 12 residues. Germline assignment: CDR1 SQVTM and CDR2 ANQGSEA. TCRdb keeps only in-frame clones here, not all; method: immunoSEQ multiplex PCR. This repertoire shows 16,000 or so clones, 70% to 75% found once; its top ten account for less than 10%. The chain recombines TRBV29-1 with TRBJ1-2; 9 nucleotides match TRBD1. The sample comprised peripheral blood mononuclear cells. This clonotype originated in a woman aged 55-75 years in good health. Some clones in this sample may be carry-over from other donors' samples. The CDR3 sequence is CSVPWTGDGYTF. The CDR3 DNA follows: TGCAGCGTTCCATGGACAGGGGATGGCTACACCTTC.